Listed below are T cell receptor beta chains from one sample, sequenced in a study of T cell responses to AZD1222 COVID-19 vaccine. The method was immunoSEQ multiplex PCR; TCRdb's version includes in-frame clones alone and lacks a portion of them. The sample consists of some 280,000 clones, almost 95% of them appearing once. Source: peripheral blood, taken 28 days after the second AZD1222 dose. These receptors were obtained from an adult who received the AZD1222 COVID-19 vaccine. The CDR3 runs from the conserved cysteine through the conserved F or W. Fields, in order: D gene, clone size, V gene, J gene, CDR3 protein, CDR3 DNA. A D gene is named only where the DNA matches it firmly. Size is stated for part of the rows, as once, few or many counts, or as a class when the clone is expanded.

d_call: TRBD1; clone_size: -; v_call: TRBV4-2; j_call: TRBJ1-6; cdr3_aa: CASSQDPGHRGNSPLHF; cdr3_nt: TGTGCCAGCAGCCAAGATCCGGGGCACAGGGGTAATTCACCCCTCCACTTT
d_call: -; clone_size: -; v_call: TRBV28; j_call: TRBJ2-1; cdr3_aa: CASTTLTGTPFF; cdr3_nt: TGTGCCAGCACCACACTAACAGGCACTCCGTTCTTC
d_call: TRBD1; clone_size: -; v_call: TRBV3-1/TRBV3-2; j_call: TRBJ2-7; cdr3_aa: CASSNDRGGDEQYF; cdr3_nt: TGTGCCAGCAGCAACGACAGGGGGGGAGACGAGCAGTACTTC
d_call: TRBD1; clone_size: -; v_call: TRBV5-1; j_call: TRBJ2-1; cdr3_aa: CASSLTTGALNEQFF; cdr3_nt: TGCGCCAGCAGCTTGACAACAGGGGCCCTAAATGAGCAGTTCTTC
d_call: -; clone_size: -; v_call: TRBV7-2; j_call: TRBJ2-2; cdr3_aa: CASSLEGVGELFF; cdr3_nt: TGTGCCAGCAGCTTAGAGGGGGTCGGGGAGCTGTTTTTT
d_call: -; clone_size: -; v_call: TRBV2; j_call: TRBJ1-2; cdr3_aa: CASSKDGYTF; cdr3_nt: TGTGCCAGCAGTAAAGATGGCTACACCTTC
d_call: -; clone_size: -; v_call: TRBV30; j_call: TRBJ2-1; cdr3_aa: CAWSIGTFNEQFF; cdr3_nt: TGTGCCTGGAGTATCGGGACTTTTAATGAGCAGTTCTTC
d_call: -; clone_size: -; v_call: TRBV28; j_call: TRBJ1-1; cdr3_aa: CASSTQYFSTEAFF; cdr3_nt: TGTGCCAGCAGTACACAGTACTTTAGCACTGAAGCTTTCTTT
d_call: TRBD1; clone_size: -; v_call: TRBV5-1; j_call: TRBJ1-1; cdr3_aa: CASSPDRTNTEAFF; cdr3_nt: TGCGCCAGCAGCCCGGACAGGACGAACACTGAAGCTTTCTTT
d_call: -; clone_size: -; v_call: TRBV10-2; j_call: TRBJ2-1; cdr3_aa: CASGPYSGSYNEQFF; cdr3_nt: TGCGCCAGCGGGCCCTATAGCGGCTCCTACAATGAGCAGTTCTTC
d_call: -; clone_size: -; v_call: TRBV5-1; j_call: TRBJ2-7; cdr3_aa: CASSPRTPGYEQYF; cdr3_nt: TGCGCCAGCAGCCCTAGGACGCCGGGCTACGAGCAGTACTTC
d_call: -; clone_size: -; v_call: TRBV2; j_call: TRBJ2-1; cdr3_aa: CASSSRAAYNEQFF; cdr3_nt: TGTGCCAGCTCCTCACGGGCCGCCTACAATGAGCAGTTCTTC
d_call: -; clone_size: once; v_call: TRBV3-1/TRBV3-2; j_call: TRBJ1-5; cdr3_aa: CASSQGSQNQPQHF; cdr3_nt: TGTGCCAGCAGCCAGGGATCACAGAATCAGCCCCAGCATTTT
d_call: TRBD1; clone_size: -; v_call: TRBV2; j_call: TRBJ1-2; cdr3_aa: CASSAAGGGYGYTF; cdr3_nt: TGTGCCAGCAGTGCGGCAGGGGGCGGCTATGGCTACACCTTC
d_call: TRBD1; clone_size: -; v_call: TRBV3-1/TRBV3-2; j_call: TRBJ1-1; cdr3_aa: CASSQAGGRTEAFF; cdr3_nt: TGTGCCAGCAGCCAAGCAGGGGGGCGGACTGAAGCTTTCTTT
d_call: TRBD2; clone_size: once; v_call: TRBV29-1; j_call: TRBJ2-1; cdr3_aa: CSVAPPGTSGYNEQFF; cdr3_nt: TGCAGCGTCGCCCCGCCTGGGACTAGCGGCTACAATGAGCAGTTCTTC
d_call: -; clone_size: -; v_call: TRBV2; j_call: TRBJ2-7; cdr3_aa: CASNRQDYEQYF; cdr3_nt: TGTGCCAGCAACAGACAGGACTACGAGCAGTACTTC
d_call: TRBD1; clone_size: -; v_call: TRBV5-6; j_call: TRBJ1-2; cdr3_aa: CASSPDPSRTGGRSGYTF; cdr3_nt: TGTGCCAGCAGCCCCGACCCAAGCCGAACAGGGGGGAGATCCGGCTACACCTTC
d_call: -; clone_size: -; v_call: TRBV5-4; j_call: TRBJ1-6; cdr3_aa: CASSLSTYNSPLHF; cdr3_nt: TGTGCCAGCAGCTTAAGTACATATAATTCACCCCTCCACTTT
d_call: TRBD2; clone_size: -; v_call: TRBV6-5; j_call: TRBJ2-3; cdr3_aa: CASSSRASGTDTQYF; cdr3_nt: TGTGCCAGCAGTTCCCGGGCTAGCGGAACAGATACGCAGTATTTT
d_call: -; clone_size: -; v_call: TRBV7-2; j_call: TRBJ2-7; cdr3_aa: CASSLVFGTYEQYF; cdr3_nt: TGTGCCAGCAGCTTAGTTTTCGGGACCTACGAGCAGTACTTC
d_call: -; clone_size: -; v_call: TRBV10-3; j_call: TRBJ1-2; cdr3_aa: CAINPGPGHYGYTF; cdr3_nt: TGTGCCATCAATCCGGGCCCCGGCCACTATGGCTACACCTTC
d_call: -; clone_size: -; v_call: TRBV18; j_call: TRBJ1-2; cdr3_aa: CASSPPNGRGGYTF; cdr3_nt: TGTGCCAGCTCACCACCGAACGGTCGGGGAGGCTACACCTTC
d_call: TRBD1; clone_size: -; v_call: TRBV7-9; j_call: TRBJ1-5; cdr3_aa: CASSKDRDQPQHF; cdr3_nt: TGTGCCAGCAGCAAGGACAGGGATCAGCCCCAGCATTTT
d_call: -; clone_size: -; v_call: TRBV25-1; j_call: TRBJ1-2; cdr3_aa: CAAEAGTGYTF; cdr3_nt: TGTGCCGCCGAGGCAGGGACTGGCTACACCTTC
d_call: -; clone_size: once; v_call: TRBV9; j_call: TRBJ1-1; cdr3_aa: CASSATGKTEAFF; cdr3_nt: TGTGCCAGCAGCGCCACAGGGAAGACTGAAGCTTTCTTT
d_call: -; clone_size: -; v_call: TRBV5-1; j_call: TRBJ2-1; cdr3_aa: CASSRGGDGNEQFF; cdr3_nt: TGCGCCAGCAGCAGGGGGGGCGATGGAAATGAGCAGTTCTTC
d_call: -; clone_size: -; v_call: TRBV7-6; j_call: TRBJ1-1; cdr3_aa: CASSTLAGTEAFF; cdr3_nt: TGTGCCAGCAGCACACTAGCAGGGACTGAAGCTTTCTTT
d_call: -; clone_size: -; v_call: TRBV28; j_call: TRBJ1-3; cdr3_aa: CASTQSGNTIYF; cdr3_nt: TGTGCCAGCACCCAGAGCGGAAACACCATATATTTT